Below are 18 T cell receptor beta chains sequenced from a single sample in a study of regulatory T cells in long-lasting Graves disease. The time point: persistent/refractory GD, antithyroid drugs over 5 years with positive TRAb. Isolated PBMC RNA provided the starting material for the TCR library. According to the study, TCR beta libraries were built with iRepertoire HTBI primers and CDR3-region Arm-PCR. TCRdb independently ran MiXCR on the multiplex PCR reads; one entry per CDR3 protein. Of 350,000 to 500,000 distinct CDR3 sequences listed, 21% are singletons. The sample consisted of peripheral blood mononuclear cells (PBMCs), taken when the disease was refractory, from a patient treated with antithyroid drugs. The source is a female donor with Graves disease.

This clonotype was counted a few times. The rearrangement uses TRBV28 and TRBJ2-1, with 10 bases identical to TRBD2. The CDR3 is 19 residues long. Germline V lookup: CDR1 MDHEN, CDR2 SYDVKM. The V gene end was trimmed by 3 bases and the J gene end by 9 bases; junction bases not matched to a gene: 20. The CDR3 spells CASSFPTVREREGPVEQFF. In nucleotides, the CDR3 is TGTGCCAGCAGTTTCCCCACAGTAAGAGAGCGGGAGGGCCCGGTTGAGCAGTTCTTC.

J is TRBJ2-1 and V is TRBV5-1, with D uncertain. The CDR3 sequence is 14 residues long. V lost 0 bases and J lost 6, with 10 bases in between. CDR1 and CDR2 from the germline V gene are SGHRS and YFSETQ. This chain's CDR3 is CASSLAPGLNEQFF. The DNA of the CDR3 is TGCGCCAGCAGCTTGGCGCCAGGCCTCAATGAGCAGTTCTTC. Complete variable domain (other parts from reference TRBV5-1 and TRBJ2-1): KAGVTQTPRYLIKTRGQQVTLSCSPISGHRSVSWYQQTPGQGLQFLFEYFSETQRNKGNFPGRFSGRQFSNSRSEMNVSTLELGDSALYLCASSLAPGLNEQFFGPGTRLTVL.

Ten or more counts support this clonotype. The chain joins TRBV28 to TRBJ2-5; D is possibly TRBD2 (5 bases). This CDR3 comprises 13 residues. Germline V gene sequence: CDR1 MDHEN, CDR2 SYDVKM. The V end lost 7 bases, the J end lost 5 bases, and 14 bases lay between the germline ends. CDR3 protein: CASNLATGETQYF. DNA of the CDR3: TGTGCCAGCAACCTGGCCACGGGGGAGACCCAGTACTTC.

The table lists this clonotype with many counts. This rearrangement joins TRBV11-2 to TRBJ2-3; 14 bases line up with TRBD2. The CDR3 loop spans 16 amino acids. Trimming at V came to 1 base and at J to 7 bases, leaving 4 bases not matched to a gene. CDR1 is SGHAT, CDR2 FQNNGV, per germline. CDR3 nucleotide sequence: TGTGCCAGCAGCTTAGGGGGGACTAGCGGGAGTAATACGCAGTATTTT. Translated, it gives CASSLGGTSGSNTQYF.

The table lists this clonotype with many counts. The rearrangement joins TRBV27 to TRBJ2-2; possibly TRBD2 for D (6 bases). This CDR3 is 15 amino acids long. Trimming pared 3 bases from V and 6 bases from J, leaving 14 bases between. The germline V gene encodes CDR1 MNHEY and CDR2 SMNVEV (reference sequence). CDR3 bases: TGTGCCAGCAGTTTGTTTGGGAGGCTGGCCGGGGAGCTGTTTTTT. Translation: CASSLFGRLAGELFF.

In this sample, this clonotype turned up many times. The chain links TRBV30 to TRBJ1-1; no firm D call. Trimming pared 4 bases from V and 0 bases from J, leaving 6 bases between. The CDR3 is made up of 12 amino acids. CDR1 is GTSNPN and CDR2 is SVGIG in the germline V gene (reference sequence). CDR3 in DNA: TGTGCCTGGAACGGGCTGAACACTGAAGCTTTCTTT. Translation: CAWNGLNTEAFF.

This clonotype was counted many times. This chain joins TRBV12-3 or TRBV12-4 and TRBJ2-7; no definite D call. V lost 5 bases, J lost 1 base, and 18 bases lay in between. The CDR3 runs 16 residues. The DNA for the CDR3 is TGTGCCAGCAGTGCCGCCGGGCCCCAGCAATCCTACGAGCAGTACTTC. Its protein is CASSAAGPQQSYEQYF.

The sample holds many counts of this clonotype. The chain employs TRBV12-3 or TRBV12-4 and TRBJ2-7, with TRBD2 identical over 13 bases. V lost 5 bases, J lost 7 bases, and 5 bases stayed unmatched. The CDR3 totals 14 residues. This CDR3 is CASSQRTSGSEQYF. The CDR3 nucleotides read TGTGCCAGCAGTCAACGGACTAGCGGGAGTGAGCAGTACTTC.

A remark on this clonotype: A much larger clone lies one base from this, so it may be a read error. The chain carries TRBV6-2 or TRBV6-3 and TRBJ2-5, with 7 bases matching TRBD1. V lost 7 bases and J lost 3; bases outside the gene matches: 2. The CDR3 sequence is 12 residues long. CDR1 is MNHEY and CDR2 is SVGEGT in the germline V gene. This chain's CDR3 is CASMGTEETQYF. CDR3 sequence (DNA): TGTGCCAGCATGGGGACAGAAGAGACCCAGTACTTC.

The rearrangement links TRBV9 to TRBJ2-7; D is ambiguous. This CDR3 region has 12 residues. Germline loops: CDR1 SGDLS, CDR2 YYNGEE. V lost 3 bases and J lost 7, with 11 bases in between. The CDR3 loop reads CASSENDREQYF. CDR3 coding DNA: TGTGCCAGCAGCGAAAACGATCGGGAGCAGTACTTC.

The chain uses TRBV7-9 and TRBJ2-5; 7 bases align to TRBD1. Trimming took 8 bases from V and 0 from J; bases not matched to a gene: 6. CDR3 length: 14 residues. Germline V gene sequence: CDR1 SEHNR, CDR2 FQNEAQ (reference sequence). CDR3 sequence: CASCRDRNQETQYF. Written as DNA, the CDR3 is TGTGCCAGCTGCCGGGACAGAAACCAAGAGACCCAGTACTTC.

This chain uses TRBV10-2 with TRBJ2-2; a possible D gene is TRBD2 (6 bases). CDR1 and CDR2 (germline): WSHSY, SAAADI. Trimming removed 6 bases from V and 2 bases from J, with 16 bases in between. The CDR3 length is 16 residues. This CDR3 is CASRRSGTPNTGELFF. The CDR3 region has the DNA TGCGCCAGCAGGCGATCCGGGACTCCTAACACCGGGGAGCTGTTTTTT.

This clonotype was seen ten or more times. The chain recombines TRBV19 with TRBJ2-2; unclear D gene. The germline V gene has CDR1 LNHDA and CDR2 SQIVND (reference sequence). The CDR3 has 15 residues. V was clipped by 1 base and J by 4 bases, with 10 bases between them. The CDR3 bases are TGTGCCAGTAGTATAGCCCGCGGTAGCACCGGGGAGCTGTTTTTT. Amino acids: CASSIARGSTGELFF.

In its sample, this clonotype was seen many times. V gene TRBV7-8 combines with J gene TRBJ2-2, with D unresolved. The length of the CDR3 is 14 residues. Per germline, CDR1 SGHVS and CDR2 FQNEAQ. The ends were cut back, 1 base at V and 4 bases at J, with 7 bases in the middle. The CDR3 loop reads CASSLGGSTGELFF. The CDR3 coding sequence is TGTGCCAGCAGCTTAGGTGGTAGCACCGGGGAGCTGTTTTTT.

This clonotype was counted many times. V and J are TRBV2 and TRBJ2-7; TRBD1 aligns across 9 bases. With 5 bases clipped from V and 1 base from J, the junction kept 6 bases outside the gene matches. This CDR3 has 15 residues. CDR1 is SNHLY, CDR2 FYNNEI, per germline. The CDR3 bases are TGTGCCAGCAGTCGGACAGGGGCCACATCCTACGAGCAGTACTTC. Translation: CASSRTGATSYEQYF.

The CDR3 DNA sequence: TGTGCCAGCAGTCCCTCGCCGGGACTACCCTACGAGCAGTACTTC. Amino acid sequence: CASSPSPGLPYEQYF. V and J are TRBV12-3 or TRBV12-4 and TRBJ2-7; 7 bases align to TRBD2. After removal of 5 bases from V and 2 bases from J, the junction contained 9 bases not matched to a gene. The CDR3 is 15 residues long.

In this sample, this clonotype turned up many times. The chain employs TRBV7-9 and TRBJ2-5; the D gene is possibly TRBD1 (6 bases). V lost 3 bases, J lost 3 bases, and 11 bases lay in between. Germline lookup yields CDR1 SEHNR and CDR2 FQNEAQ (reference sequence). CDR3 length equals 14 residues. The CDR3 bases are TGTGCCAGCAGCTTCCGACAGGAGGAAGAGACCCAGTACTTC. This translates into CASSFRQEEETQYF.

This clonotype was seen a handful of times. This chain uses TRBV3-1 with TRBJ2-2, with D perhaps TRBD2 (5 bases). V lost 3 bases and J lost 4, with 15 bases in between. The germline gives CDR1 LGHDT, CDR2 YNNKEL (reference sequence). The CDR3 runs to 16 residues. The CDR3 spells CASSHEAAIRTGELFF. The CDR3 DNA sequence: TGTGCCAGCAGCCATGAAGCGGCCATTCGCACCGGGGAGCTGTTTTTT.